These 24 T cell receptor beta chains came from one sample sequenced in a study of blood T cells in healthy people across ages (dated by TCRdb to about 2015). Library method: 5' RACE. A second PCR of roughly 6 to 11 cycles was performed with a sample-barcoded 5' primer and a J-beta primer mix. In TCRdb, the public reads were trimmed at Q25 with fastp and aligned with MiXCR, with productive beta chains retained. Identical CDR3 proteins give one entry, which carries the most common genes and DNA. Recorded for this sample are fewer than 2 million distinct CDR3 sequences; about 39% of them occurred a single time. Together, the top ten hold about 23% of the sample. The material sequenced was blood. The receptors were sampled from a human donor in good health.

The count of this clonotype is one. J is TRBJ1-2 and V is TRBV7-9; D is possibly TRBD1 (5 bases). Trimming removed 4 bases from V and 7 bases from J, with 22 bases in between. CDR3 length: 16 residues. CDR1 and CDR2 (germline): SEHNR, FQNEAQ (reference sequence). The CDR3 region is CASSSLRPGPASGYTF. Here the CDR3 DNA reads TGTGCCAGCAGCTCCCTTAGGCCGGGACCAGCCTCTGGCTACACCTTC. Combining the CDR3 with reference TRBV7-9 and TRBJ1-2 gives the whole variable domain DTGVSQNPRHKITKRGQNVTFRCDPISEHNRLYWYRQTLGQGPEFLTYFQNEAQLEKSRLLSDRFSAERPKGSFSTLEIQRTEQGDSAMYLCASSSLRPGPASGYTFGSGTRLTVV.

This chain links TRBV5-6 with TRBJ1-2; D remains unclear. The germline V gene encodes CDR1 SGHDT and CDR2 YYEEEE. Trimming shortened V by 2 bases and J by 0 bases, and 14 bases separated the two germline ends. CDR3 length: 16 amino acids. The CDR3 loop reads CASSFYGEGTNYGYTF. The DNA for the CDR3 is TGTGCCAGCAGCTTTTATGGGGAGGGCACTAACTATGGCTACACCTTC.

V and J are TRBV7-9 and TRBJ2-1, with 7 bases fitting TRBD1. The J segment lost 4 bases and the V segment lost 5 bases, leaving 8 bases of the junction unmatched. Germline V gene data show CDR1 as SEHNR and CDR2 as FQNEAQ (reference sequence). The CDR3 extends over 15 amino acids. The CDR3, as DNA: TGTGCCAGCAGCCCTGTAGACAGGGATTACAATGAGCAGTTCTTC. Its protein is CASSPVDRDYNEQFF.

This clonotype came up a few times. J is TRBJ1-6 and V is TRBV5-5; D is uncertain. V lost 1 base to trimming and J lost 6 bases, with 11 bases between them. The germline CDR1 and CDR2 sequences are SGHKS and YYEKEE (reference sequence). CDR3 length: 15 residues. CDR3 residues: CASSLTRDPNSPLHF. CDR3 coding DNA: TGTGCCAGCAGCTTGACCCGGGATCCTAATTCACCCCTCCACTTT.

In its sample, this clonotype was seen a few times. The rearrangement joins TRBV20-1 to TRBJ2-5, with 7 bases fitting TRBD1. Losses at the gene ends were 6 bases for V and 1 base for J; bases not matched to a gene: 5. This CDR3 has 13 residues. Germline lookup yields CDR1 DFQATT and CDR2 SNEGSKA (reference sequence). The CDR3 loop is CSAVGTAQETQYF. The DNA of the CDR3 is TGCAGTGCAGTCGGGACAGCCCAAGAGACCCAGTACTTC.

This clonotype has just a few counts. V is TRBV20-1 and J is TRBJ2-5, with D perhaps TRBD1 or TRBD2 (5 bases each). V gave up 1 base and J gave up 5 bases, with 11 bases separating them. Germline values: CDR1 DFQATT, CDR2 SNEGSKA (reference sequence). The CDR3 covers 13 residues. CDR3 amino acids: CSARARDLETQYF. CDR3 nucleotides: TGCAGTGCTAGAGCCCGGGACCTGGAGACCCAGTACTTC.

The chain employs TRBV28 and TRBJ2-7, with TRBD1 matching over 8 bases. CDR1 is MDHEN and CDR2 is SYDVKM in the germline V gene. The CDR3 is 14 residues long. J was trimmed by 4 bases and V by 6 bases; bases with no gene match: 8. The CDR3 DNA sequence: TGTGCCAGCAGCAGGGACAGGAGCCTTTACGAGCAGTACTTC. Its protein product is CASSRDRSLYEQYF. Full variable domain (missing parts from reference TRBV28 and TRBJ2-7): DVKVTQSSRYLVKRTGEKVFLECVQDMDHENMFWYRQDPGLGLRLIYFSYDVKMKEKGDIPEGYSVSREKKERFSLILESASTNQTSMYLCASSRDRSLYEQYFGPGTRLTVT.

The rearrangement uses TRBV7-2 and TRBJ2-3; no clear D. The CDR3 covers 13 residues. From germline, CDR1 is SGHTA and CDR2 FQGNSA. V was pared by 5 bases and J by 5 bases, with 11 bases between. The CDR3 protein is CASSQLLGDTQYF. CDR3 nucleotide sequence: TGTGCCAGCAGCCAACTCCTGGGAGATACGCAGTATTTT. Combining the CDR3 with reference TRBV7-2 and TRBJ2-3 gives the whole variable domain GAGVSQSPSNKVTEKGKDVELRCDPISGHTALYWYRQSLGQGLEFLIYFQGNSAPDKSGLPSDRFSAERTGGSVSTLTIQRTQQEDSAVYLCASSQLLGDTQYFGPGTRLTVL.

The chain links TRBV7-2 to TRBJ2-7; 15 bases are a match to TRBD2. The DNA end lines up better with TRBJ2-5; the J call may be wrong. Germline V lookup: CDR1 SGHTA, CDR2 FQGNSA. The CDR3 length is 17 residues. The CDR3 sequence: CASSFPGLAGGWETQYF. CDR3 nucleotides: TGTGCCAGCAGCTTCCCAGGACTAGCGGGGGGGTGGGAGACCCAGTACTTC.

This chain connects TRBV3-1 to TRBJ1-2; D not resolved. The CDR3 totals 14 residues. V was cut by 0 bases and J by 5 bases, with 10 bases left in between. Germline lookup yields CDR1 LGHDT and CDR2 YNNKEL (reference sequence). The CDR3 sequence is CASSQDLRSYGYTF. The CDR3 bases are TGTGCCAGCAGCCAAGATCTGCGGAGTTATGGCTACACCTTC.

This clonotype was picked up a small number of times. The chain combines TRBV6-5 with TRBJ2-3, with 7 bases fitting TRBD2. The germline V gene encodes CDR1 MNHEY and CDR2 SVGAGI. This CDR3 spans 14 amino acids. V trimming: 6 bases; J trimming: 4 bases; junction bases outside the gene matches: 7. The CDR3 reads CASSRGVFADTQYF. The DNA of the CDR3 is TGTGCCAGCAGCCGGGGGGTTTTCGCAGATACGCAGTATTTT.

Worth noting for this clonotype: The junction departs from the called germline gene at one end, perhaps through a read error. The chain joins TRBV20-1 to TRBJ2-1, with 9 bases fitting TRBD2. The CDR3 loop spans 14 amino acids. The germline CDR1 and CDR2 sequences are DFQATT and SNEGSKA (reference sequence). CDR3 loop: CSARGLADYKEQFF. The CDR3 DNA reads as TGCAGTGCTAGGGGACTAGCAGATTACAAAGAGCAGTTCTTC.

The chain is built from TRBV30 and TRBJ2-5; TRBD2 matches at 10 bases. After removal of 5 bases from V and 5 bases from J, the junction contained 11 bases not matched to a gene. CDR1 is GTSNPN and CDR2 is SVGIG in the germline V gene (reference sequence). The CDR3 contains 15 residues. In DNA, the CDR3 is TGTGCCTGGTCAGACGGACTAGCGGCTACGGAGACCCAGTACTTC. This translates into CAWSDGLAATETQYF.

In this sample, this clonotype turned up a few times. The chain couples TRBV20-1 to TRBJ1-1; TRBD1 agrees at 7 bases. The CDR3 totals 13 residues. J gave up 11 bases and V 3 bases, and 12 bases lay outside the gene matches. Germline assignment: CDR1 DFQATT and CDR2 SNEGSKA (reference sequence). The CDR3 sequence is CSASKLQGGRAFF. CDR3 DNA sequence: TGCAGTGCTAGTAAACTGCAGGGGGGTAGGGCTTTCTTT.

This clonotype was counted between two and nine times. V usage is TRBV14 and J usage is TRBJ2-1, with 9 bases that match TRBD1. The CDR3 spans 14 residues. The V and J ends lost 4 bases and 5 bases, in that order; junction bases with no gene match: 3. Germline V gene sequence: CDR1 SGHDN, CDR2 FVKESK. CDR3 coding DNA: TGTGCCAGCAGCCGGGACAGGGTCGACAATGAGCAGTTCTTC. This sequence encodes CASSRDRVDNEQFF.

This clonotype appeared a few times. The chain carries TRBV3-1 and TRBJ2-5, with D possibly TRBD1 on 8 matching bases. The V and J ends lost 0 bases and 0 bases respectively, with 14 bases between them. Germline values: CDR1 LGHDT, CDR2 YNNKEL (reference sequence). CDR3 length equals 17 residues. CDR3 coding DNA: TGTGCCAGCAGCCAAGACAGGGGGCGGGGGTACCAAGAGACCCAGTACTTC. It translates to CASSQDRGRGYQETQYF.

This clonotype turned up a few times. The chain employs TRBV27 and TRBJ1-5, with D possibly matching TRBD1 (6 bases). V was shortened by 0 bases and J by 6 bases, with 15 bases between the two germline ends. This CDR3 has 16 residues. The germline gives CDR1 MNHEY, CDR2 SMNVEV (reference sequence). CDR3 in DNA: TGTGCCAGCAGTTTATCCGGACTTCCAGGGGCTCAGCCCCAGCATTTT. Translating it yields CASSLSGLPGAQPQHF.

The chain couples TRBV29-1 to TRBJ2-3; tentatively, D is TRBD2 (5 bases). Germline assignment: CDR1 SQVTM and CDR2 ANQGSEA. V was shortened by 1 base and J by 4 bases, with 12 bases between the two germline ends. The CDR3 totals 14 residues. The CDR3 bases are TGCAGCGTTGAAGGGTCCGGGATTCCAGATACGCAGTATTTT. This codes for CSVEGSGIPDTQYF.

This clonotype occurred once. CDR3 nucleotide sequence: TGCAGCGTTGGGGGGCAACACGAGCAGTACTTC. Its translation is CSVGGQHEQYF. The V gene is TRBV29-1, the J gene TRBJ2-7, with a weak D call TRBD1 (6 bases). The CDR3 covers 11 residues. Germline values: CDR1 SQVTM, CDR2 ANQGSEA. Trimming removed 4 bases from V and 5 bases from J, with 9 bases in between.

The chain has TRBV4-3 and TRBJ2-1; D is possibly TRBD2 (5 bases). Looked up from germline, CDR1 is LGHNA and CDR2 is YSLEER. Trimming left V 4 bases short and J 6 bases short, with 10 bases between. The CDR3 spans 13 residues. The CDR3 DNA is TGCGCCAGCAGCCGAGACTACGTCAATGAGCAGTTCTTC. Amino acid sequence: CASSRDYVNEQFF.

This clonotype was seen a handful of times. The CDR3 DNA sequence: TGTGCCAGCAACCAACTCTCGGGGTACAAAGAGCAGTACTTC. The encoded protein is CASNQLSGYKEQYF. This chain uses TRBV5-6 with TRBJ2-7; D is perhaps TRBD2 (5 bases). Germline V gives CDR1 SGHDT, CDR2 YYEEEE. V lost 6 bases, J lost 7 bases, and 20 bases lay in between. This CDR3 is built from 14 residues.

CDR3 nucleotide sequence: TGCAGTGCTAGAGCTAGCGGGGTCAACAATGAGCAGTTCTTC. This codes for CSARASGVNNEQFF. J is TRBJ2-1 and V is TRBV20-1; 9 bases are a match to TRBD2. Losses at the gene ends were 1 base for V and 5 bases for J; bases not matched to a gene: 3. Germline CDR1 reads DFQATT; CDR2 reads SNEGSKA (reference sequence). CDR3 size: 14 residues.

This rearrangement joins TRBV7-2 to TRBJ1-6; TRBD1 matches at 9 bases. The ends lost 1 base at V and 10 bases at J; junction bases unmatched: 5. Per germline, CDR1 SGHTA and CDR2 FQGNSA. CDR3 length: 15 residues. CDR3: CASSLGGQGSSPLHF. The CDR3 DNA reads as TGTGCCAGCAGCTTAGGGGGACAGGGTAGCTCACCCCTCCACTTT.

The CDR3 DNA sequence: TGTGCCAGCAGCTGGCCAGGGGTCACCACTGAAGCTTTCTTT. As protein: CASSWPGVTTEAFF. The genes are TRBV7-2 and TRBJ1-1, with D possibly being TRBD1 (6 bases). V lost 4 bases and J lost 4, with 13 bases in between. This CDR3 is built from 14 residues. Germline V CDR1 and CDR2: SGHTA, FQGNSA.